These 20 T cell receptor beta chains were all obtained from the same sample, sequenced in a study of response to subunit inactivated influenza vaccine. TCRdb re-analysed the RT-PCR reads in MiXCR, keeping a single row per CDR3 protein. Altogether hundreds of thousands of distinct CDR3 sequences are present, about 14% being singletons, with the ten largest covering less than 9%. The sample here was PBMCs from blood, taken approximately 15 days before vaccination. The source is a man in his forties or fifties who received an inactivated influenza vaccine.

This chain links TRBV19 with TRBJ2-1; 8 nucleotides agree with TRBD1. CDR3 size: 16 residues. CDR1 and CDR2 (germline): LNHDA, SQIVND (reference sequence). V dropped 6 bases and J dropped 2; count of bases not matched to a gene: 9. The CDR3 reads CASSLDRVFPYNEQFF. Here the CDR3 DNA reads TGTGCCAGTAGCCTGGACAGGGTTTTTCCCTACAATGAGCAGTTCTTC.

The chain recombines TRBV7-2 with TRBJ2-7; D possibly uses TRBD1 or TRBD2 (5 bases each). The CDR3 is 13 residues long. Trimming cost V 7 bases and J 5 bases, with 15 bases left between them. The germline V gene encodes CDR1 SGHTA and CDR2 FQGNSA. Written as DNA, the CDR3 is TGTGCCAGCAACAAACCCGGGACCCACGAGCAGTACTTC. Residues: CASNKPGTHEQYF.

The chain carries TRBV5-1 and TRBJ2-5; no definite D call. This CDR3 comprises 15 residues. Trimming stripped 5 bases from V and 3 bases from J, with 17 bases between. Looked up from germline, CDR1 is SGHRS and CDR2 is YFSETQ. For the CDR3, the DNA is TGCGCCAGCAGGGCAGAGAGCTTGATGAAAGAGACCCAGTACTTC. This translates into CASRAESLMKETQYF.

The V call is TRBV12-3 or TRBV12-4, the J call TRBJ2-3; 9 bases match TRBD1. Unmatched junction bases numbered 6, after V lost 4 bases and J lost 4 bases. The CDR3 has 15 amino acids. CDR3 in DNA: TGTGCCAGCAGTTCATCCGGGACAGGGTCAGATACGCAGTATTTT. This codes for CASSSSGTGSDTQYF.

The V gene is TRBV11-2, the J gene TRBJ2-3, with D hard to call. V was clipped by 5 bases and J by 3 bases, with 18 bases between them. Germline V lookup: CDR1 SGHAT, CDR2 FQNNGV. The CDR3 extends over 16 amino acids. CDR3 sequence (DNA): TGTGCCAGCAGCCCGTTGACATCTCGAAATACAGATACGCAGTATTTT. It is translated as CASSPLTSRNTDTQYF.

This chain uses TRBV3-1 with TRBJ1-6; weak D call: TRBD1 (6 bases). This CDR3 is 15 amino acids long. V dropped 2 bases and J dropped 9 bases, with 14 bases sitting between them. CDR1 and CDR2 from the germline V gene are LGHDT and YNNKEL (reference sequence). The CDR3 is CASSQNRDRSSPLHF. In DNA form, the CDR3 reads TGTGCCAGCAGCCAAAACAGGGATCGGAGTTCACCCCTCCACTTT.

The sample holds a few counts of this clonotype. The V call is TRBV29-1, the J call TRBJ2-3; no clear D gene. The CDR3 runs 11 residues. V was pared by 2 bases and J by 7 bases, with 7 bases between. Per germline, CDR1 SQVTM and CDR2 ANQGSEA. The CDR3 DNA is TGCAGCGTTGAACCCCCGAATACGCAGTATTTT. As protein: CSVEPPNTQYF.

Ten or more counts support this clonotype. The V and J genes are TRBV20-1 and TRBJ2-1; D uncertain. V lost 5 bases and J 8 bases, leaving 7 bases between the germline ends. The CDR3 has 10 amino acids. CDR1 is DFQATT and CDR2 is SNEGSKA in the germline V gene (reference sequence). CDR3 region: CSALEYEQFF. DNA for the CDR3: TGCAGTGCTCTCGAATATGAGCAGTTCTTC.

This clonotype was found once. As DNA, the CDR3 is TGTGCCATCAGTGAGTCGAGCAGAGATAATTCACCCCTCCACTTT. Translation gives CAISESSRDNSPLHF. V gene TRBV10-3 combines with J gene TRBJ1-6; no clear D. The CDR3 has 15 amino acids. V dropped 0 bases and J dropped 5 bases, with 8 bases sitting between them. CDR1 ENHRY and CDR2 SYGVKD come from the germline V gene.

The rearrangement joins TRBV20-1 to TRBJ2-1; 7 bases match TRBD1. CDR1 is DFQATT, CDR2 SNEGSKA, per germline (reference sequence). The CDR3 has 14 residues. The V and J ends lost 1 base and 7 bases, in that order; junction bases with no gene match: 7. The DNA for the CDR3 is TGCAGTGCTAGAGGACAGGGCGGTGTAAATGAGCAGTTCTTC. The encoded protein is CSARGQGGVNEQFF.

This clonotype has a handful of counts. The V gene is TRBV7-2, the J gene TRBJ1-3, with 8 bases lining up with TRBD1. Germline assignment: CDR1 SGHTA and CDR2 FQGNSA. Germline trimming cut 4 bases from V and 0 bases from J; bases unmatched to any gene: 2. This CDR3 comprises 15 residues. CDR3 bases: TGTGCCAGCAGCTCGGACAGGGACTCTGGAAACACCATATATTTT. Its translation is CASSSDRDSGNTIYF.

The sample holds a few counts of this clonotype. CDR3 DNA sequence: TGTGCCAGCAGAGCCTCAGGGACTGGGGCCAACGTCCTGACTTTC. Residues: CASRASGTGANVLTF. The rearrangement links TRBV6-2 or TRBV6-3 to TRBJ2-6; D may be TRBD1 (5 bases). Trimming took 6 bases from V and 2 from J, leaving 11 bases between them. This CDR3 contains 15 residues. Germline V gene sequence: CDR1 MNHEY, CDR2 SVGEGT.

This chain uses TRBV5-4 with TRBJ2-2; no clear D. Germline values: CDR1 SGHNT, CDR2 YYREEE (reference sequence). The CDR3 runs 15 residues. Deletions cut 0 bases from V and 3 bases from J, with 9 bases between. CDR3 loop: CASSLGGQYTGELFF. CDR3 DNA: TGTGCCAGCAGCTTGGGGGGTCAGTACACCGGGGAGCTGTTTTTT.

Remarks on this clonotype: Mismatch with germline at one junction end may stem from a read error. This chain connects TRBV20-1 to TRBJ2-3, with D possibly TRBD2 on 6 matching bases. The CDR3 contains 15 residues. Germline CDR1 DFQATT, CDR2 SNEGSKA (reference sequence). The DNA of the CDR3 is TGCAGTGCTAGAGCCCTAGCGTTTGGCACAGATACGCATTATTTT. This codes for CSARALAFGTDTHYF.

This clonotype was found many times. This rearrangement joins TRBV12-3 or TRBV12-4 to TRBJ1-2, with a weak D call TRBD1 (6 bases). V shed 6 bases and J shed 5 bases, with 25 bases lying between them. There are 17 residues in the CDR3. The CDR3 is CASSPRQASIQEYGYTF. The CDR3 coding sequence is TGTGCCAGCAGCCCTCGACAGGCCTCCATCCAGGAGTATGGCTACACCTTC.

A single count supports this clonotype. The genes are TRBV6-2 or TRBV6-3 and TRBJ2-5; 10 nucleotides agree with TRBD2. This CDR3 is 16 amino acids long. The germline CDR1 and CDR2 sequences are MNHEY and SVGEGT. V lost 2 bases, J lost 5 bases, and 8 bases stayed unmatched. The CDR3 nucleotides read TGTGCCAGCAGTTACCTGCTAGCGGGAGAGTCGGAGACCCAGTACTTC. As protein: CASSYLLAGESETQYF.

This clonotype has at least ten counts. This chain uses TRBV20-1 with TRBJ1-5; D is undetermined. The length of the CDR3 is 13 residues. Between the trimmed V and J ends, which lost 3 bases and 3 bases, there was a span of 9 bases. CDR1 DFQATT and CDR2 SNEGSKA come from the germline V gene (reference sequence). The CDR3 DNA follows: TGCAGTGCTAGGGAGATAAACAATCAGCCCCAGCATTTT. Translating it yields CSAREINNQPQHF.

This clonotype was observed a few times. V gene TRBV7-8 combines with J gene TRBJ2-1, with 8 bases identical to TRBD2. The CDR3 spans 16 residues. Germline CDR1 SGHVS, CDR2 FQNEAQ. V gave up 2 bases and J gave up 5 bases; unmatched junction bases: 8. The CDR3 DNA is TGTGCCAGCAGCTTAAACCGGGTAGCGGGAAACAATGAGCAGTTCTTC. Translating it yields CASSLNRVAGNNEQFF. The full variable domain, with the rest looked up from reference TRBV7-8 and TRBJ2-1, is GAGVSQSPRYKVAKRGQDVALRCDPISGHVSLFWYQQALGQGPEFLTYFQNEAQLDKSGLPSDRFFAERPEGSVSTLKIQRTQQEDSAVYLCASSLNRVAGNNEQFFGPGTRLTVL.

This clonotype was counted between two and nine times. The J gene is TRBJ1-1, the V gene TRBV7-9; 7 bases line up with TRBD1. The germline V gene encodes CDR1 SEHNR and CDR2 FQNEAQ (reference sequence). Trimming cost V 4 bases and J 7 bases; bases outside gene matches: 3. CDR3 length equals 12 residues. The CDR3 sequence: CASSSDRHEAFF. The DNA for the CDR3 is TGTGCCAGCAGCTCGGACAGGCATGAAGCTTTCTTT.

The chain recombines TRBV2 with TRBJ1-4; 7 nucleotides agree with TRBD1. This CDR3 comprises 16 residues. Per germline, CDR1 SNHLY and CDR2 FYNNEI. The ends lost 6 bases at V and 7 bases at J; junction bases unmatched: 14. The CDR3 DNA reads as TGTGCCAGCAGGGAACTAGACAGGGCCGGCGGTGAAAAACTGTTTTTT. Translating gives CASRELDRAGGEKLFF.